Following are 19 T cell receptor beta chains from one sample sequenced in a study of blood T cell repertoires in COVID-19. The repertoire was sequenced with immunoSEQ multiplex PCR; TCRdb's copy has only in-frame clones and lacks some. The repertoire holds 100,000 or so clones, 84% seen once, with just under 10% in the top ten. The source material was peripheral blood. The receptors derive from a man aged 35-49 years with active or convalescent COVID-19.

The chain's CDR3 is CASSLTLAPISTDTQYF. The DNA of the CDR3 is TGTGCCAGCAGTCTTACTCTAGCCCCTATTAGCACAGATACGCAGTATTTT. This sequence joins TRBV6-2 or TRBV6-3 and TRBJ2-3; the D gene is possibly TRBD2 (5 bases). Germline-derived CDR1 and CDR2 are MNHEY and SVGEGT. Trimming stripped 5 bases from V and 0 bases from J, with 18 bases between. This CDR3 is 17 amino acids long.

As DNA, the CDR3 is TGTGCCAGAAGCCTCGGTCTGGAGGTCTTTGAAAAACTGTTTTTT. It is translated as CARSLGLEVFEKLFF. The J gene is TRBJ1-4, the V gene TRBV5-3; D unclear. TRBV5-3 is an open reading frame whose function is uncertain. This CDR3 has 15 amino acids. Between the trimmed V and J ends, which lost 4 bases and 7 bases, there was a span of 17 bases.

The genes are TRBV5-4 and TRBJ2-7; no firm D call. V dropped 3 bases and J dropped 4 bases, with 20 bases sitting between them. The CDR3 has 16 amino acids. CDR1 SGHNT and CDR2 YYREEE come from the germline V gene (reference sequence). The CDR3 nucleotides read TGTGCCAGCAGCTCTAGTTTTGGCGGATCCCCGTACGAGCAGTACTTC. Translated: CASSSSFGGSPYEQYF.

The V gene is TRBV19, the J gene TRBJ1-1; no reliable D call. CDR3 size: 14 residues. Germline CDR1 is LNHDA and CDR2 is SQIVND (reference sequence). V lost 2 bases, J lost 5 bases, and 12 bases lay in between. CDR3 in amino acids: CASSIKAAGTEAFF. The CDR3 DNA reads TGTGCCAGTAGTATAAAGGCGGCTGGAACTGAAGCTTTCTTT.

The rearrangement uses TRBV3-1 (or the pseudogene TRBV3-2) and TRBJ1-2; 7 bases are shared with TRBD1. Germline-derived CDR1 and CDR2 are LGHDT and YNNKEL (reference sequence). After removal of 1 base from V and 8 bases from J, the junction contained 7 bases not matched to a gene. The CDR3 extends over 14 amino acids. The CDR3 is CASSQGQGPVGYTF. The CDR3 region has the DNA TGTGCCAGCAGCCAAGGACAGGGTCCGGTAGGCTACACCTTC.

Regarding this clone: Other nucleotide sequences in the sample specify the same CDR3. The V call is TRBV19, the J call TRBJ2-7, with 8 bases lining up with TRBD1. The CDR3 covers 14 residues. Germline loops: CDR1 LNHDA, CDR2 SQIVND (reference sequence). Unmatched junction bases numbered 4, after V lost 6 bases and J lost 0 bases. The CDR3 is CASRRQGNSYEQYF. The CDR3 DNA is TGTGCCAGTAGACGACAGGGGAACTCCTACGAGCAGTACTTC.

V gene TRBV3-1 (or the pseudogene TRBV3-2) combines with J gene TRBJ1-5; perhaps TRBD1 as D (5 bases). V dropped 4 bases and J dropped 0 bases, with 19 bases sitting between them. Per germline, CDR1 LGHDT and CDR2 YNNKEL (reference sequence). This CDR3 region has 18 residues. CDR3 in amino acids: CASSRGSIGRDSNQPQHF. In DNA, the CDR3 is TGTGCCAGCAGCCGGGGTTCAATCGGCAGGGATAGCAATCAGCCCCAGCATTTT.

V usage is TRBV6-6 and J usage is TRBJ1-2; 10 bases map to TRBD1. The CDR3 runs to 14 residues. Germline CDR1 reads MNHNY; CDR2 reads SVGAGI (reference sequence). The J segment lost 7 bases and the V segment lost 2 bases, leaving 4 bases of the junction unmatched. In DNA form, the CDR3 reads TGTGCCAGCAGTTACGAGACAGGGGGCGGTGGCTACACCTTC. Protein sequence: CASSYETGGGGYTF.

CDR3 nucleotide sequence: TGTGCCAGCAGCTCCTGGACAGGGGGAGACACCGGGGAGCTGTTTTTT. Its translation is CASSSWTGGDTGELFF. J is TRBJ2-2 and V is TRBV5-4; 10 nucleotides align to TRBD1. From germline, CDR1 is SGHNT and CDR2 YYREEE (reference sequence). Losses at the gene ends were 3 bases for V and 3 bases for J; bases not matched to a gene: 5. The CDR3 is 16 residues long. Based on the CDR3 plus reference TRBV5-4 and TRBJ2-2, the full variable domain is ETGVTQSPTHLIKTRGQQVTLRCSSQSGHNTVSWYQQALGQGPQFIFQYYREEENGRGNFPPRFSGLQFPNYSSELNVNALELDDSALYLCASSSWTGGDTGELFFGEGSRLTVL.

The V and J genes are TRBV5-1 and TRBJ1-1; D is possibly TRBD1 (5 bases). Germline V CDR1 and CDR2: SGHRS, YFSETQ. The CDR3 sequence is 13 residues long. V dropped 7 bases and J dropped 1 base, with 11 bases sitting between them. For the CDR3, the DNA is TGCGCCAGCTCCAGGGAGGGGAACACTGAAGCTTTCTTT. Residues: CASSREGNTEAFF.

The rearrangement uses TRBV9 and TRBJ2-7; 11 bases are a match to TRBD1. Losses at the gene ends were 0 bases for V and 3 bases for J; bases not matched to a gene: 5. The CDR3 is 16 amino acids. CDR1 and CDR2 from the germline V gene are SGDLS and YYNGEE. In DNA form, the CDR3 reads TGTGCCAGCAGCGTAGCGGGACAGGGGGTTGACTACGAGCAGTACTTC. It specifies CASSVAGQGVDYEQYF.

V and J are TRBV19 and TRBJ1-3; D unresolved. Between the trimmed V and J ends, which lost 3 bases and 0 bases, there was a span of 9 bases. Germline lookup yields CDR1 LNHDA and CDR2 SQIVND (reference sequence). This CDR3 comprises 15 residues. The CDR3 loop reads CASSISWSSGNTIYF. As DNA, the CDR3 is TGTGCCAGTAGTATTTCCTGGAGCTCTGGAAACACCATATATTTT.

V gene TRBV24-1 combines with J gene TRBJ2-7; perhaps TRBD2 as D (5 bases). Between the trimmed V and J ends, which lost 9 bases and 2 bases, there was a span of 13 bases. Germline V gives CDR1 KGHDR, CDR2 SFDVKD. This CDR3 comprises 13 residues. Written as DNA, the CDR3 is TGTGCCACCCCCCCCCGGGGTACCTACGAGCAGTACTTC. Protein: CATPPRGTYEQYF.

V is TRBV13 and J is TRBJ1-5; TRBD1 agrees at 7 bases. Germline assignment: CDR1 PRHDT and CDR2 FYEKMQ (reference sequence). This CDR3 comprises 15 residues. V was clipped by 0 bases and J by 11 bases; unmatched bases: 10. The CDR3 spells CASSLGRGRGVSQHF. DNA of the CDR3: TGTGCCAGCAGCTTAGGCCGGGGCAGGGGGGTATCCCAGCATTTT.

This clone was observed once. The chain recombines TRBV18 with TRBJ1-5; D gene unclear. The CDR3 totals 15 residues. The germline V gene encodes CDR1 KGHSH and CDR2 LQKENI. Between the trimmed V and J ends, which lost 2 bases and 4 bases, there was a span of 12 bases. This CDR3 is CASSPGQGGNQPQHF. The CDR3 nucleotides are TGTGCCAGCTCACCAGGGCAAGGCGGGAATCAGCCCCAGCATTTT.

This chain uses TRBV29-1 with TRBJ2-7; D call uncertain. This CDR3 is 12 amino acids long. V lost 4 bases to trimming and J lost 5 bases, with 12 bases between them. In germline, CDR1 is SQVTM, CDR2 ANQGSEA. The CDR3 loop reads CSVGTGKNEQYF. The CDR3 DNA sequence: TGCAGCGTTGGAACCGGTAAGAACGAGCAGTACTTC.

The chain employs TRBV5-1 and TRBJ2-7, with TRBD2 as a possible D gene (6 bases). CDR1 is SGHRS, CDR2 YFSETQ, per germline. CDR3 size: 16 residues. With 4 bases removed from V and 6 bases from J, the gap between germline ends came to 23 bases. This chain's CDR3 is CASSVDTTGGASEQYF. CDR3 DNA sequence: TGCGCCAGCAGCGTCGACACGACCGGAGGGGCTTCCGAGCAGTACTTC.

J is TRBJ1-3 and V is TRBV3-1 (or the pseudogene TRBV3-2); TRBD1 matches at 8 bases. Germline CDR1 and CDR2: LGHDT and YNNKEL (reference sequence). This CDR3 comprises 16 residues. The V segment lost 4 bases and the J segment 4 bases; nucleotides outside the gene matches: 9. CDR3 sequence: CASSPSWTGSGNTIYF. The CDR3 nucleotides are TGTGCCAGCAGCCCCTCCTGGACAGGGTCCGGAAACACCATATATTTT.

The rearrangement uses TRBV10-2 and TRBJ2-7; 9 bases map to TRBD1. This CDR3 region has 14 residues. The ends lost 6 bases at V and 5 bases at J; junction bases unmatched: 8. Germline CDR1 reads WSHSY; CDR2 reads SAAADI. DNA of the CDR3: TGCGCCAGCAGAGGGACAGGGAGTCTTCACGAGCAGTACTTC. It translates to CASRGTGSLHEQYF.